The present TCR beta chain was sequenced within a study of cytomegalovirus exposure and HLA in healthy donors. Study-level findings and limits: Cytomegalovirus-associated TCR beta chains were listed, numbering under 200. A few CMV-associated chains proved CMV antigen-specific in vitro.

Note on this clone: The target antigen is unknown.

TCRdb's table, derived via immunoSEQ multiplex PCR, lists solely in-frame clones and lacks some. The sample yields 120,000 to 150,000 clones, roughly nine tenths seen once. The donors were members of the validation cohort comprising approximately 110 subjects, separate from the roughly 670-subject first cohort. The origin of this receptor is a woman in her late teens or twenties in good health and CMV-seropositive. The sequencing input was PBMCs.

The CDR3 loop reads CASLNTGAPFWGYTF. The CDR3 DNA is TGTGCCAGCTTGAACACAGGGGCCCCCTTTTGGGGCTACACCTTC. This sequence joins TRBV2 and TRBJ1-2; TRBD1 agrees at 7 bases. The CDR3 length is 15 residues. Germline lookup yields CDR1 SNHLY and CDR2 FYNNEI. V was clipped by 8 bases and J by 8 bases; unmatched bases: 17.